The next 5 T cell receptor beta chains were all read from a single sample in a study of blood T cells in healthy people across ages. PCR was performed a second time for roughly 7 to 12 cycles using a sample-barcoded 5' primer and a J-beta primer mix. In TCRdb, the 5' RACE reads were re-called with MiXCR into one record per CDR3 protein. This sample has around 1,500,000 distinct CDR3 sequences, with 42% found just once. Sequencing was done on a sample of blood. These receptors all come from a woman aged 18-35 years in good health.

This clonotype has only one observation. This could be a read error, since a much larger clone is one nucleotide away. The chain joins TRBV12-3 or TRBV12-4 to TRBJ2-6, with a tentative D call TRBD1 (5 bases). The CDR3 length is 18 residues. CDR3: CASSLRQTWSSGANILTF. The CDR3 nucleotides are TGTGCCAGCAGTCTTCGACAGACCTGGAGCTCTGGGGCCAACATCCTGACTTTC.

This chain connects TRBV2 to TRBJ1-1; D is ambiguous. The CDR3 has 14 residues. The germline V gene encodes CDR1 SNHLY and CDR2 FYNNEI. Trimming removed 4 bases from V and 0 bases from J, with 9 bases in between. CDR3 DNA: TGTGCCAGCAGTGGGACCCCCATGAACACTGAAGCTTTCTTT. Its protein product is CASSGTPMNTEAFF.

CDR3 coding DNA: TGTGCCAGCAGCTTAGCCCCGACAGGGAACGAGCAGTACTTC. It codes for CASSLAPTGNEQYF. This rearrangement joins TRBV7-8 to TRBJ2-7; 7 bases are a match to TRBD1. V lost 0 bases to trimming and J lost 5 bases; unmatched junction nucleotides: 4. Germline V gives CDR1 SGHVS, CDR2 FQNEAQ. The CDR3 has 14 residues. Combining the CDR3 with reference TRBV7-8 and TRBJ2-7 gives the whole variable domain GAGVSQSPRYKVAKRGQDVALRCDPISGHVSLFWYQQALGQGPEFLTYFQNEAQLDKSGLPSDRFFAERPEGSVSTLKIQRTQQEDSAVYLCASSLAPTGNEQYFGPGTRLTVT.

The J gene is TRBJ2-1, the V gene TRBV3-1; TRBD2 matches at 7 bases. This CDR3 is built from 16 residues. With V trimmed by 1 base and J by 7 bases, 10 bases remained unmatched. Germline V gene data show CDR1 as LGHDT and CDR2 as YNNKEL (reference sequence). The CDR3 bases are TGTGCCAGCAGCCAAGGGGGGGGGACGGTATCTAATGAGCAGTTCTTC. It encodes CASSQGGGTVSNEQFF.

This clonotype came up a few times. This chain joins TRBV28 and TRBJ1-1, with unresolved D. CDR1 MDHEN and CDR2 SYDVKM come from the germline V gene. CDR3 length equals 13 residues. V lost 6 bases to trimming and J lost 4 bases, with 12 bases between them. DNA for the CDR3: TGTGCCAGCAGGCTCGTGGGCCCCACTGAAGCTTTCTTT. Translating it yields CASRLVGPTEAFF.